Included here is one TCR beta chain sequence, with context. This sample is part of a study of T cells after posttransplantation cyclophosphamide. The V end was cut by 1 base, the J end by 3 bases, with 13 bases between. Germline lookup yields CDR1 MGHRA and CDR2 YSYEKL. CDR3 length: 15 amino acids. The data were produced by immunoSEQ multiplex PCR, yet TCRdb's version contains in-frame clones alone and is incomplete. This sample has 30,000 or so clones; roughly 90% occur once, and the top ten carry just under 15%. The sequence derives from a woman aged 40-49 years with a blood cancer, CMV-positive, and with a related stem cell donor. Sequencing was performed on PBMCs. J is TRBJ2-7 and V is TRBV4-1; D perhaps matches TRBD1 (5 bases). The CDR3 reads CASSQGEGASYEQYF. The CDR3 DNA is TGCGCCAGCAGCCAAGGAGAAGGGGCCAGCTACGAGCAGTACTTC.